The rows below give T cell receptor beta chains drawn from one sample of a study of Graves' ophthalmopathy and Graves' hyperthyroidism. From the multiplex PCR reads, TCRdb called clonotypes with MiXCR, one entry per CDR3 protein. The top ten clones hold roughly 45% of a sample with approximately 700,000 distinct CDR3 sequences, 35% to 50% of them seen once. The sequencing sample was made of peripheral blood. These receptors all stem from an adult man with Graves' ophthalmopathy. Each CDR3 is given with its conserved first and last residue. A D gene is named only where the DNA matches it firmly. Only part of the rows carry a size: once, few, many, or a class if the clone is expanded.

v_call,clone_size,j_call,d_call,cdr3_aa,cdr3_nt
TRBV7-9,.,TRBJ2-6,.,CASSELGAGANVLTF,TGTGCCAGTAGTGAACTGGGGGCTGGGGCCAACGTCCTGACTTTC
TRBV5-6,few,TRBJ2-5,.,CASSFLDRNQETQYF,TGTGCCAGCAGCTTTTTAGACAGAAACCAAGAGACCCAGTACTTC
TRBV5-8,.,TRBJ1-3,.,CASSLGHQRSGNTIYF,TGCGCCAGCAGCTTGGGTCACCAAAGATCTGGAAACACCATATATTTT
TRBV5-8,many,TRBJ1-5,.,CASSLDPDQPQHF,TGTGCCAGCAGCTTGGATCCGGATCAGCCCCAGCATTTT
TRBV7-8,.,TRBJ1-5,.,CASSSSKETQHF,TGTGCCAGCAGCTCGAGCAAAGAGACCCAGCATTTT
TRBV10-2,.,TRBJ1-1,.,CASTGSGTNTEAFF,TGCGCCAGCACCGGCTCAGGGACGAACACTGAAGCTTTCTTT
TRBV7-9,.,TRBJ2-7,.,CASSLGLGEQYF,TGTGCCAGCAGCTTGGGGCTTGGCGAGCAGTACTTC
TRBV7-2,many,TRBJ2-7,.,CASSLLRESEQYF,TGTGCCAGCAGCCTCCTGAGGGAGAGCGAGCAGTACTTC
TRBV20-1,.,TRBJ2-7,TRBD1,CSARDLRALDRGSSYEQYF,TGCAGTGCTAGAGATCTCCGCGCCCTGGACAGGGGATCTTCCTACGAGCAGTACTTC
TRBV14,.,TRBJ1-6,.,CASSTPPGHGTSPLHF,TGTGCCAGCAGTACTCCCCCGGGACATGGGACTTCACCCCTCCACTTT
TRBV6-6,.,TRBJ1-3,.,CASRNSQGPGNTIYF,TGTGCCAGCAGAAATTCCCAGGGCCCTGGAAACACCATATATTTT
TRBV29-1,.,TRBJ2-6,.,CSSYVSSGANVLTF,TGCAGCAGTTACGTGTCCTCTGGGGCCAACGTCCTGACTTTC
TRBV13,.,TRBJ2-7,.,CASSFFAGTYEQYF,TGTGCCAGCAGCTTTTTCGCGGGAACCTACGAGCAGTACTTC
TRBV7-9,.,TRBJ1-3,.,CASSPSGGLRGNTIHF,TGTGCCAGCAGCCCATCAGGAGGCTTACGGGGAAACACCATACATTTT
TRBV12-3/TRBV12-4,few,TRBJ2-5,.,CASRPQGKGQETQYF,TGTGCCAGCAGGCCCCAGGGTAAGGGGCAAGAGACCCAGTACTTC
TRBV2,few,TRBJ1-4,.,CASSYVLWTTNEKLFF,TGTGCCAGCAGTTACGTTCTGTGGACAACTAATGAAAAACTGTTTTTT
TRBV5-1,many,TRBJ1-2,.,CASSLVSGDGGYTF,TGCGCCAGCAGCTTGGTTTCTGGGGACGGCGGCTACACCTTC
TRBV29-1,few,TRBJ2-2,.,CSVPGTTGELFF,TGCAGCGTCCCCGGGACCACCGGGGAGCTGTTTTTT
TRBV25-1,many,TRBJ2-7,.,CASSEWGGIYEQYF,TGTGCCAGCAGTGAATGGGGTGGAATCTACGAGCAGTACTTC
TRBV27,few,TRBJ2-5,.,CASSHRGAIQTQYF,TGTGCCAGCAGTCATCGGGGGGCGATTCAGACCCAGTACTTC
TRBV19,many,TRBJ1-2,.,CASRGSNYGYTF,TGTGCCAGTCGCGGGTCTAACTATGGCTACACCTTC
TRBV25-1,few,TRBJ2-6,TRBD1,CASSQGGQGASGANVLTF,TGTGCCAGCAGCCAGGGAGGACAGGGGGCTTCTGGGGCCAACGTCCTGACTTTC
TRBV7-9,many,TRBJ1-2,.,CASSLSGRGSGYTF,TGTGCCAGCAGCTTATCGGGACGGGGTTCTGGCTACACCTTC
TRBV5-1,few,TRBJ1-1,.,CASSLTGRVETEAFF,TGCGCCAGCAGCTTAACGGGGAGGGTGGAGACTGAAGCTTTCTTT
TRBV10-3,.,TRBJ1-1,TRBD1,CAISPGTGSEAFF,TGTGCCATCAGCCCTGGGACAGGCTCTGAAGCTTTCTTT
TRBV3-1,.,TRBJ1-4,.,CASSQDGTTVEKLFF,TGTGCCAGCAGCCAAGATGGCACAACAGTGGAAAAACTGTTTTTT
TRBV6-2/TRBV6-3,many,TRBJ2-5,.,CASSYVGETQYF,TGTGCCAGCAGTTACGTCGGGGAGACCCAGTACTTC
TRBV12-3/TRBV12-4,.,TRBJ2-7,.,CASSPTTGIAYEQHF,TGTGCCAGCAGTCCGACGACAGGTATAGCCTACGAGCAGCACTTC
TRBV15,.,TRBJ2-5,TRBD1,CATSGSRTGGQETQYF,TGTGCCACCAGCGGTTCAAGGACAGGGGGGCAAGAGACCCAGTACTTC
TRBV10-3,.,TRBJ2-1,TRBD1,CAISPGTVINEQFF,TGTGCCATCAGTCCAGGGACAGTCATCAATGAGCAGTTCTTC
TRBV5-4,.,TRBJ2-7,TRBD2,CASSMRGSSYEQYF,TGTGCCAGCAGCATGCGGGGGAGCTCCTACGAGCAGTACTTC
TRBV7-9,.,TRBJ1-5,.,CASGLRNQPQHF,TGTGCCAGCGGCTTAAGGAATCAGCCCCAGCATTTT
TRBV11-2,.,TRBJ2-7,TRBD1,CASSGSRGHQSYEQYF,TGTGCCAGCAGCGGGAGCAGGGGGCACCAATCCTACGAGCAGTACTTC
TRBV7-8,.,TRBJ1-1,.,CASSSVRCTEAFF,TGTGCCAGCAGCTCCGTGCGTTGCACTGAAGCTTTCTTT
TRBV29-1,many,TRBJ1-4,TRBD1,CSVNLGQGNEKLFF,TGCAGCGTGAACCTGGGACAGGGGAATGAAAAACTGTTTTTT
TRBV6-5,.,TRBJ2-7,.,CASSGMLGASEQYF,TGTGCCAGCAGTGGGATGTTGGGGGCAAGCGAGCAGTACTTC
TRBV14,.,TRBJ2-7,.,CASSQGASSYEQYF,TGTGCCAGCAGCCAAGGGGCGAGCTCCTACGAGCAGTACTTC
TRBV29-1,.,TRBJ2-2,.,CSVELSRNTGELFF,TGCAGCGTTGAATTGAGCCGGAACACCGGGGAGCTGTTTTTT
TRBV2,few,TRBJ1-4,TRBD1,CASSQGQGAINEKLFF,TGTGCCAGCAGCCAAGGACAGGGGGCTATTAATGAAAAACTGTTTTTT
TRBV7-9,.,TRBJ2-6,.,CASSAATGRSGGANVLTF,TGTGCCAGCAGCGCCGCGACAGGCCGCTCCGGTGGGGCCAACGTCCTGACTTTC
TRBV25-1,.,TRBJ2-7,TRBD2,CASSTLGAGGPITYEQYF,TGTGCCAGCAGCACCCTCGGGGCGGGGGGTCCCATAACCTACGAGCAGTACTTC
TRBV10-3,.,TRBJ2-7,TRBD1,CAISARTGLAYEQYF,TGTGCCATCAGTGCACGGACAGGGCTCGCGTACGAGCAGTACTTC
TRBV5-6,once,TRBJ1-4,TRBD1,CASSPLGTEMREKLFF,TGTGCCAGCAGCCCACTGGGGACAGAGATGAGGGAAAAACTGTTTTTT
TRBV29-1,.,TRBJ1-2,.,CSQDLAGRYGYTF,TGCAGCCAAGATTTGGCAGGAAGATATGGCTACACCTTC
TRBV10-3,many,TRBJ1-1,TRBD1,CAISESWTGGTEAFF,TGTGCCATCAGTGAGTCATGGACAGGGGGCACTGAAGCTTTCTTT
TRBV10-3,once,TRBJ1-2,.,CAISGGARTNGYTF,TGTGCCATCAGTGGGGGTGCGAGAACTAATGGCTACACCTTC
TRBV4-2,.,TRBJ1-2,.,CASSQEASVNYGYTF,TGTGCCAGCAGCCAAGAGGCTTCCGTAAACTATGGCTACACCTTC
TRBV10-3,many,TRBJ1-3,.,CAISESAGGRGNTIYF,TGTGCCATCAGTGAGTCGGCGGGAGGAAGGGGAAACACCATATATTTT
TRBV11-2,.,TRBJ2-6,TRBD2,CASSWASGGANVLTF,TGTGCCAGCAGCTGGGCTAGCGGGGGGGCCAACGTCCTGACTTTC
TRBV24-1,.,TRBJ1-6,.,CASSFPEPSSPLHF,TGTGCCAGCAGTTTCCCGGAGCCCTCTTCACCCCTCCACTTT
TRBV25-1,.,TRBJ2-5,.,CASTAKQGIGEAQYF,TGTGCCAGCACGGCTAAACAGGGGATCGGGGAGGCCCAGTACTTC
TRBV5-6,.,TRBJ2-7,TRBD2,CASSHPLAGGTGNEQYF,TGTGCCAGCAGCCACCCCCTAGCGGGAGGAACCGGTAACGAGCAGTACTTC